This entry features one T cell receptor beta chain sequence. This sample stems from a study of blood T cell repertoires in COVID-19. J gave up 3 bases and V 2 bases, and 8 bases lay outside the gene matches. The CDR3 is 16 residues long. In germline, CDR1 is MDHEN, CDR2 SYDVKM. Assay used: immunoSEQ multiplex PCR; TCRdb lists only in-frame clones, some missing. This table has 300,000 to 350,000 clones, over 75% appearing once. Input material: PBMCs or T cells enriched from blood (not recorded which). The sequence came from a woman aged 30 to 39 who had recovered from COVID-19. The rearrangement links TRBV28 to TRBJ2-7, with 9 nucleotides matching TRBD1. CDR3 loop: CASSLGGTGKGYEQYF. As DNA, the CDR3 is TGTGCCAGCAGTTTAGGTGGGACAGGGAAAGGCTACGAGCAGTACTTC.